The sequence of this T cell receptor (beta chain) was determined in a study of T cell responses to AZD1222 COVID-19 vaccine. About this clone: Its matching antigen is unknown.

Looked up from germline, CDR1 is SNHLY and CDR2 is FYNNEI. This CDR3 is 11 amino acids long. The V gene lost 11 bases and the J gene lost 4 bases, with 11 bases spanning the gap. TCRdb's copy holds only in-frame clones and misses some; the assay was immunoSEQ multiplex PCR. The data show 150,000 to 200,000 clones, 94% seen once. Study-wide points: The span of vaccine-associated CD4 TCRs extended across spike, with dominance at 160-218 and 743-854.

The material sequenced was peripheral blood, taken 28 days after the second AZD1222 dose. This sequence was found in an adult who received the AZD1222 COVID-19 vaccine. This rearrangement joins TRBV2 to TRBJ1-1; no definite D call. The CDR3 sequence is CAGPYGTEAFF. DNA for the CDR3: TGTGCCGGCCCGTACGGCACTGAAGCTTTCTTT. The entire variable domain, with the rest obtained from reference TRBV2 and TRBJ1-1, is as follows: EPEVTQTPSHQVTQMGQEVILRCVPISNHLYFYWYRQILGQKVEFLVSFYNNEISEKSEIFDDQFSVERPDGSNFTLKIRSTKLEDSAMYFCAGPYGTEAFFGQGTRLTVV.